The 32 T cell receptor beta chains below were found in one sample sequenced in a study of blood T cell repertoires in COVID-19 (dated by TCRdb to the early 2020s). The protocol used for the library was the immunoSEQ multiplex PCR assay. This is the immuneACCESS table as TCRdb keeps it, with only in-frame sequences that have V and J called. A part of the clones is gone; compared with another copy, unresolved V genes explain less than half, and the rest is unexplained. This sample is represented by more than 150,000 clones; roughly 87% of them were singletons. Jointly, the top ten make up 6% to 7.5% of the sample. Material for sequencing was PBMCs or T cells enriched from blood (not recorded which). These receptors all come from a woman between 45 and 60 years old who had recovered from COVID-19.

The CDR3 DNA reads as TGCGCCAGCACTAGCGGATACAATGAGCAGTTCTTC. Translation gives CASTSGYNEQFF. The chain combines TRBV10-2 with TRBJ2-1; 7 bases match TRBD2. This CDR3 has 12 amino acids. Trimming cost V 7 bases and J 4 bases; bases outside gene matches: 1. CDR1 WSHSY and CDR2 SAAADI come from the germline V gene.

The V and J genes are TRBV4-2 and TRBJ1-2; the match to TRBD1 covers 12 bases. Germline assignment: CDR1 LGHNA and CDR2 YNFKEQ. This CDR3 is built from 14 residues. The J segment lost 7 bases and the V segment lost 3 bases, leaving 3 bases of the junction unmatched. CDR3: CASSQGQGAGGYTF. The CDR3 region has the DNA TGTGCCAGCAGCCAGGGACAGGGGGCGGGTGGCTACACCTTC.

The V gene is TRBV27, the J gene TRBJ2-1; TRBD2 matches 12 bases. Germline CDR1 MNHEY, CDR2 SMNVEV (reference sequence). CDR3 length equals 14 residues. V was clipped by 8 bases and J by 9 bases; unmatched bases: 8. The CDR3 DNA reads as TGTGCCAGCGCTAGCGGGAGGGCGGAAGGTGAGCAGTTCTTC. Its protein product is CASASGRAEGEQFF.

V is TRBV18 and J is TRBJ2-2; possibly TRBD1 for D (5 bases). CDR3 length equals 14 residues. The V and J ends lost 6 bases and 1 base respectively, with 9 bases between them. Germline V CDR1 and CDR2: KGHSH, LQKENI. The CDR3 is CASSDSVNTGELFF. In nucleotides, the CDR3 is TGTGCCAGCTCCGACAGCGTGAACACCGGGGAGCTGTTTTTT.

The V call is TRBV5-4, the J call TRBJ1-2; 8 bases align to TRBD1. The CDR3 length is 15 residues. The germline V gene has CDR1 SGHNT and CDR2 YYREEE (reference sequence). The V and J ends lost 0 bases and 7 bases, in that order; junction bases with no gene match: 8. The CDR3 nucleotides are TGTGCCAGCAGCTTGGACAGGGGGGACTCTCGTGGCTACACCTTC. As protein: CASSLDRGDSRGYTF.

This chain uses TRBV10-3 with TRBJ2-1; possible D gene TRBD2, 6 bases. The CDR3 sequence is 15 residues long. Germline CDR1 reads ENHRY; CDR2 reads SYGVKD. V lost 7 bases, J lost 1 base, and 14 bases lay in between. CDR3 coding DNA: TGTGCCATCAAAATGGCGGAGGGTTCCTACAATGAGCAGTTCTTC. Translating it yields CAIKMAEGSYNEQFF.

This sequence joins TRBV5-4 and TRBJ2-1, with TRBD2 identical over 12 bases. This CDR3 spans 14 amino acids. V shed 5 bases, J shed 10 bases, and the junction held 7 bases outside the gene matches. Germline CDR1 reads SGHNT; CDR2 reads YYREEE (reference sequence). The CDR3 DNA reads as TGTGCCAGCAGATCTACTAGCGGGAGGCGGGAGCAGTTCTTC. Encoded protein: CASRSTSGRREQFF.

J is TRBJ2-7 and V is TRBV10-2, with TRBD1 matching over 9 bases. CDR1 is WSHSY, CDR2 SAAADI, per germline. CDR3 length equals 17 residues. V trimming: 10 bases; J trimming: 1 base; junction bases outside the gene matches: 17. The CDR3 DNA reads as TGCGCCACCACCGGGACAGGGTGGTATCGGGTGTCCTACGAGCAGTACTTC. Amino acids: CATTGTGWYRVSYEQYF.

Regarding this clone: This specimen includes other DNA sequences encoding the same CDR3. This sequence joins TRBV5-1 and TRBJ1-5; D perhaps matches TRBD1 (5 bases). Germline V gene sequence: CDR1 SGHRS, CDR2 YFSETQ. V lost 5 bases and J lost 2, with 8 bases in between. There are 13 residues in the CDR3. The CDR3, as DNA: TGCGCCAGCAGTCCACAGGGCAATCAGCCCCAGCATTTT. Amino acids: CASSPQGNQPQHF.

This chain uses TRBV7-2 with TRBJ2-7, with TRBD1 identical over 9 bases. With V trimmed by 5 bases and J by 2 bases, 4 bases remained unmatched. Germline values: CDR1 SGHTA, CDR2 FQGNSA. This CDR3 has 14 amino acids. This CDR3 is CASSPGTGTYEQYF. The CDR3 region has the DNA TGTGCCAGCAGCCCCGGGACAGGGACCTACGAGCAGTACTTC.

The genes are TRBV19 and TRBJ1-5; possible D gene TRBD1, 5 bases. The CDR3 spans 13 residues. Germline V CDR1 and CDR2: LNHDA, SQIVND (reference sequence). Trimming took off 6 bases at V and 5 bases at J, with 11 bases between the two ends. This CDR3 is CASSLRVDQPQHF. CDR3 nucleotide sequence: TGTGCCAGTAGCCTCAGGGTGGATCAGCCCCAGCATTTT.

The genes are TRBV28 and TRBJ1-5; D is uncertain. This CDR3 spans 15 amino acids. Germline V gene sequence: CDR1 MDHEN, CDR2 SYDVKM. V lost 5 bases and J lost 2, with 13 bases in between. The CDR3 coding sequence is TGTGCCAGCAGTCGACACCCGAGGGGCAATCAGCCCCAGCATTTT. Its translation: CASSRHPRGNQPQHF.

This chain connects TRBV18 to TRBJ2-5; D not certain. Per the germline V gene, CDR1 is KGHSH and CDR2 is LQKENI. Trimming shortened V by 0 bases and J by 5 bases, and 7 bases separated the two germline ends. CDR3 length: 13 residues. CDR3 sequence: CASSPPNPETQYF. The DNA for the CDR3 is TGTGCCAGCTCACCACCTAATCCGGAGACCCAGTACTTC.

The CDR3 DNA reads as TGTGCCAGCAACCTGAACCAGTTTAATTCACCCCTCCACTTT. Encoded protein: CASNLNQFNSPLHF. This sequence joins TRBV3-1 (or the pseudogene TRBV3-2) and TRBJ1-6; no clear D gene. This CDR3 comprises 14 residues. Germline V gene data show CDR1 as LGHDT and CDR2 as YNNKEL (reference sequence). V was pared by 7 bases and J by 6 bases, with 13 bases between.

The gene calls are TRBV10-2 and TRBJ2-7, with a weak D call TRBD1 (5 bases). V lost 2 bases to trimming and J lost 2 bases, with 16 bases between them. CDR1 and CDR2 (germline): WSHSY, SAAADI. The CDR3 runs 16 residues. The CDR3 DNA is TGCGCCAGCAGTGAGGACGCAGGGCCTGGGGCCTACGAGCAGTACTTC. Protein: CASSEDAGPGAYEQYF.

The chain uses TRBV6-5 and TRBJ2-3, with 9 bases that match TRBD2. From germline, CDR1 is MNHEY and CDR2 SVGAGI. The CDR3 contains 15 residues. The ends lost 3 bases at V and 2 bases at J; junction bases unmatched: 3. CDR3 region: CASSYASGNTDTQYF. CDR3 in DNA: TGTGCCAGCAGTTATGCTAGCGGGAACACAGATACGCAGTATTTT.

The chain employs TRBV11-2 and TRBJ1-2, with 8 bases aligning to TRBD1. CDR1 is SGHAT and CDR2 is FQNNGV in the germline V gene. CDR3 length: 17 residues. V trimming: 5 bases; J trimming: 4 bases; junction bases outside the gene matches: 15. The CDR3 loop reads CASSPSYWDRTTYGYTF. The CDR3 coding sequence is TGTGCCAGCAGCCCCTCATACTGGGACAGGACAACCTATGGCTACACCTTC.

The chain employs TRBV15 and TRBJ2-2; TRBD1 matches 11 bases. Germline V gene sequence: CDR1 LNHNV, CDR2 YYDKDF (reference sequence). CDR3 size: 16 residues. Trimming at V came to 3 bases and at J to 6 bases, leaving 6 bases not matched to a gene. For the CDR3, the DNA is TGTGCCACCAGCAGCCCCGGGACAGGGGGTTCCGGGGAGCTGTTTTTT. It codes for CATSSPGTGGSGELFF. Based on the CDR3 plus reference TRBV15 and TRBJ2-2, the full variable domain is DAMVIQNPRYQVTQFGKPVTLSCSQTLNHNVMYWYQQKSSQAPKLLFHYYDKDFNNEADTPDNFQSRRPNTSFCFLDIRSPGLGDTAMYLCATSSPGTGGSGELFFGEGSRLTVL.

The chain combines TRBV10-3 with TRBJ1-1; the D is unclear. V gave up 4 bases and J gave up 0 bases, with 12 bases separating them. The length of the CDR3 is 15 residues. Germline-derived CDR1 and CDR2 are ENHRY and SYGVKD. In DNA form, the CDR3 reads TGTGCCATCAGTGTGGCAGACACCATGAACACTGAAGCTTTCTTT. Translated, it gives CAISVADTMNTEAFF.

This chain connects TRBV18 to TRBJ2-7; 8 positions match TRBD2. Germline V lookup: CDR1 KGHSH, CDR2 LQKENI. This CDR3 comprises 17 residues. J gave up 4 bases and V 2 bases, and 13 bases lay outside the gene matches. The chain's CDR3 is CASSPGAIVSGTYEQYF. CDR3 nucleotides: TGTGCCAGCTCACCAGGAGCGATTGTTAGCGGGACGTACGAGCAGTACTTC.

The chain's CDR3 is CASSPPGGTEAFF. CDR3 bases: TGTGCCAGCAGTCCCCCCGGGGGGACTGAAGCTTTCTTT. This sequence joins TRBV25-1 and TRBJ1-1, with D possibly matching TRBD1 (5 bases). CDR3 length: 13 residues. V gave up 5 bases and J gave up 5 bases, with 12 bases separating them. Germline V gene lookup returns CDR1 MGHDK and CDR2 SYGVNS.

The chain is built from TRBV6-2 or TRBV6-3 and TRBJ1-5, with D perhaps TRBD1 (6 bases). The CDR3 extends over 15 amino acids. Trimming stripped 5 bases from V and 0 bases from J, with 11 bases between. Germline lookup yields CDR1 MNHEY and CDR2 SVGEGT. In DNA, the CDR3 is TGTGCCAGCAGTACCCCAGGGGTTAGCAATCAGCCCCAGCATTTT. It codes for CASSTPGVSNQPQHF.

J is TRBJ1-1 and V is TRBV6-5; 7 positions match TRBD1. The length of the CDR3 is 14 residues. The germline gives CDR1 MNHEY, CDR2 SVGAGI. The ends lost 2 bases at V and 1 base at J; junction bases unmatched: 1. This CDR3 reads CASSYGDRNTEAFF. Here the CDR3 DNA reads TGTGCCAGCAGTTACGGGGACAGGAACACTGAAGCTTTCTTT.

V and J are TRBV28 and TRBJ1-2; 7 bases map to TRBD1. J gave up 3 bases and V 4 bases, and 8 bases lay outside the gene matches. The length of the CDR3 is 15 residues. CDR1 MDHEN and CDR2 SYDVKM come from the germline V gene. CDR3 loop: CASSSTGVLYYGYTF. Written as DNA, the CDR3 is TGTGCCAGCAGTTCCACAGGGGTGTTATACTATGGCTACACCTTC.

The V and J genes are TRBV5-1 and TRBJ2-7, with D perhaps TRBD1 (5 bases). The ends were cut back, 4 bases at V and 2 bases at J, with 10 bases in the middle. From germline, CDR1 is SGHRS and CDR2 YFSETQ. This CDR3 region has 13 residues. As DNA, the CDR3 is TGCGCCAGCAGCCAACAGGATACCTACGAGCAGTACTTC. Its translation: CASSQQDTYEQYF. The variable domain in full, completed from reference TRBV5-1 and TRBJ2-7, reads KAGVTQTPRYLIKTRGQQVTLSCSPISGHRSVSWYQQTPGQGLQFLFEYFSETQRNKGNFPGRFSGRQFSNSRSEMNVSTLELGDSALYLCASSQQDTYEQYFGPGTRLTVT.

The chain recombines TRBV30 with TRBJ1-3; 8 bases map to TRBD1. CDR3 length: 16 residues. Germline CDR1 reads GTSNPN; CDR2 reads SVGIG (reference sequence). The J segment lost 9 bases and the V segment lost 0 bases, leaving 13 bases of the junction unmatched. The CDR3 reads CAWSVHRAGGSGTIYF. In DNA form, the CDR3 reads TGTGCCTGGAGTGTACATAGGGCAGGGGGCAGCGGCACCATATATTTT.

The V gene is TRBV7-9, the J gene TRBJ2-3; a weak D match, TRBD1 (5 bases). Germline V gene lookup returns CDR1 SEHNR and CDR2 FQNEAQ (reference sequence). This CDR3 is 15 amino acids long. The V end lost 2 bases, the J end lost 0 bases, and 9 bases lay between the germline ends. The CDR3 bases are TGTGCCAGCAGCTTAAACAGGCGTAGCACAGATACGCAGTATTTT. As protein: CASSLNRRSTDTQYF.

This clone was counted once. This rearrangement joins TRBV28 to TRBJ2-1; TRBD2 might be the D (6 bases). CDR1 and CDR2 from the germline V gene are MDHEN and SYDVKM. V was shortened by 9 bases and J by 1 base, with 13 bases between the two germline ends. The CDR3 has 14 amino acids. The CDR3 sequence is CASTRELSYNEQFF. The CDR3 nucleotides read TGTGCCAGTACTCGGGAGTTGTCCTACAATGAGCAGTTCTTC. The complete variable domain, with remaining parts taken from reference TRBV28 and TRBJ2-1, reads DVKVTQSSRYLVKRTGEKVFLECVQDMDHENMFWYRQDPGLGLRLIYFSYDVKMKEKGDIPEGYSVSREKKERFSLILESASTNQTSMYLCASTRELSYNEQFFGPGTRLTVL.

This rearrangement joins TRBV19 to TRBJ1-2; 7 positions match TRBD1. V dropped 10 bases and J dropped 4; count of bases not matched to a gene: 6. The CDR3 contains 12 residues. Germline loops: CDR1 LNHDA, CDR2 SQIVND (reference sequence). CDR3 bases: TGTGCCACAACACAGGGGCTCTATGGCTACACCTTC. Encoded protein: CATTQGLYGYTF.

The chain is built from TRBV6-5 and TRBJ2-7; 7 nucleotides agree with TRBD1. The CDR3 runs 14 residues. Trimming took 7 bases from V and 5 from J; bases not matched to a gene: 11. Looked up from germline, CDR1 is MNHEY and CDR2 is SVGAGI. The CDR3, as DNA: TGTGCCAGCATTCTACCGGGACAGTCCCACGAGCAGTACTTC. Residues: CASILPGQSHEQYF.

The chain combines TRBV2 with TRBJ2-5, with D maybe TRBD2 (6 bases). Trimming shortened V by 6 bases and J by 5 bases, and 16 bases separated the two germline ends. Germline CDR1 is SNHLY and CDR2 is FYNNEI. The CDR3 runs to 14 residues. The DNA for the CDR3 is TGTGCCAGCAGCCCCCTAGGAGGGCGGGAGACCCAGTACTTC. Protein product: CASSPLGGRETQYF. The variable domain in full, completed from reference TRBV2 and TRBJ2-5, reads EPEVTQTPSHQVTQMGQEVILRCVPISNHLYFYWYRQILGQKVEFLVSFYNNEISEKSEIFDDQFSVERPDGSNFTLKIRSTKLEDSAMYFCASSPLGGRETQYFGPGTRLLVL.

Details on this clone: The junction does not match germline at one end; this may be a read error. The rearrangement links TRBV6-5 to TRBJ2-7; a possible D gene is TRBD1 (5 bases). In germline, CDR1 is MNHEY, CDR2 SVGAGI. The length of the CDR3 is 13 residues. The CDR3 DNA reads as TGTGCCAGCAGATCCTCAGGGTCCTCCGAGCAGTACTTC. Translated, it gives CASRSSGSSEQYF.